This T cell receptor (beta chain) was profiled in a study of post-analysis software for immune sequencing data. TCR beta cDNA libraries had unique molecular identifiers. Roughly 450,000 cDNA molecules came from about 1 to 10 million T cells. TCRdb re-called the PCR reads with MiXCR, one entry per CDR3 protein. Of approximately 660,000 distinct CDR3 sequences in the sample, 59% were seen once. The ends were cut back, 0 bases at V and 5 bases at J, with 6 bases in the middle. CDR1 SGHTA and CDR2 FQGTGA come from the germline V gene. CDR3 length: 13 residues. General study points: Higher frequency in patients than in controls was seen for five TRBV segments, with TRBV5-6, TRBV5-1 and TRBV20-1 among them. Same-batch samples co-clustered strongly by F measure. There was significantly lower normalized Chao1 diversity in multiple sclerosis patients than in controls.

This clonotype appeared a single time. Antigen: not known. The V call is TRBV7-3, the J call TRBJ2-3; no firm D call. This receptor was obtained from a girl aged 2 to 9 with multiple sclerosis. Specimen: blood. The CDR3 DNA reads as TGTGCCAGCAGCTTAACGGTAGGAGATACGCAGTATTTT. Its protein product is CASSLTVGDTQYF.